This TCR beta chain was identified in a study of blood T cell repertoires in COVID-19. Study as a whole: PBMCs, B-cell-depleted T cells, or T cells provided the cDNA or gDNA that made up the material.

Original processing methods: Estimates of nucleated cell counts were drawn from the amplification of reference gene primers. The table came from immunoSEQ multiplex PCR; TCRdb's copy has only in-frame clones and leaves some out. The V and J calls and clone size were taken over from that table, and D and trimming were inferred from the DNA. This repertoire shows 150,000 or so clones, around 87% found once; its top ten account for 4%. Looked up from germline, CDR1 is SQVTM and CDR2 is ANQGSEA. Losses at the gene ends were 6 bases for V and 4 bases for J; bases not matched to a gene: 11. The CDR3 contains 14 residues. Participants were aged about 18 to 90 years, lived in over 20 US areas, and enrolled virtually. In assigning cohorts, the study relied on participant-reported clinical history.

The receptor was isolated from a woman between 35 and 50 years old who had been exposed to COVID-19. This chain uses TRBV29-1 with TRBJ1-1; 7 nucleotides align to TRBD1. Sequenced: PBMCs or T cells enriched from blood (not recorded which). CDR3 residues: CSVQSGTAVTEAFF. The DNA of the CDR3 is TGCAGCGTGCAATCCGGGACAGCCGTCACTGAAGCTTTCTTT.